This T cell receptor beta chain appears in the sequencing data of a study of cytomegalovirus exposure and HLA in healthy donors. The wider study: As released early, the data held around 80 million unique TCRs from HLA-typed donors.

Study outcomes and limitations: Later analysis identified several of the most significant clusters that appeared linked to common viral pathogens. Analysis was performed later, and it showed HLA-associated TCR beta chains to be more clonally expanded than equally common others.

In the case of this clone: Antigen unknown.

The PCR had 60 Vbeta and 13 Jbeta primers. Sequencing was performed with immunoSEQ multiplex PCR; in TCRdb, only in-frame clones are kept and a portion is missing. The sample includes some 220,000 clones, roughly 73% of them seen just once. Between the trimmed V and J ends, which lost 6 bases and 2 bases, there was a span of 10 bases. This CDR3 has 13 residues. In germline, CDR1 is LNHDA, CDR2 SQIVND (reference sequence). This chain uses TRBV19 with TRBJ2-5; perhaps TRBD2 as D (6 bases). Material for sequencing was PBMCs. This sequence was found in a boy between 10 and 17 years old in good health and CMV-seronegative. CDR3 sequence: CASRAGLQETQYF. In DNA form, the CDR3 reads TGTGCCAGTAGGGCGGGACTGCAAGAGACCCAGTACTTC.